Following are 32 T cell receptor beta chains from one sample sequenced in a study of T-cell memory formation after mild COVID-19. TCRdb independently ran MiXCR on the 5' RACE reads; one entry per CDR3 protein. There are 350,000 to 400,000 distinct CDR3 sequences in the sample; roughly 21% occur only once, and 12% lies in the top ten. Source material: PBMCs or a T cell subset sorted from them (not recorded which). Receptors originate from an adult woman who had mild COVID-19 (a few samples of this study predate the infection). Cell type and time point are not known.

The chain joins TRBV3-1 to TRBJ2-3; 15 bases agree with TRBD2. J was trimmed by 6 bases and V by 5 bases; bases with no gene match: 12. Germline lookup yields CDR1 LGHDT and CDR2 YNNKEL (reference sequence). The CDR3 totals 18 residues. CDR3 residues: CASSKGLAGGRSWDTQYF. As DNA, the CDR3 is TGTGCCAGCAGCAAGGGACTAGCGGGGGGCCGGAGTTGGGATACGCAGTATTTT.

V is TRBV24-1 and J is TRBJ2-1, with a tentative D call TRBD1 (5 bases). Trimming pared 5 bases from V and 10 bases from J, leaving 11 bases between. The CDR3 sequence is 12 residues long. Germline CDR1 KGHDR, CDR2 SFDVKD. CDR3 region: CATSVSGQEQFF. CDR3 in DNA: TGTGCCACCAGTGTCTCAGGGCAAGAGCAGTTCTTC.

V gene TRBV12-3 or TRBV12-4 combines with J gene TRBJ2-1; 8 bases are shared with TRBD1. CDR3 size: 16 residues. V was pared by 6 bases and J by 7 bases, with 14 bases of the junction left unmatched. The CDR3 DNA reads as TGTGCCAGCAGCCCGGTTGGACAGGGAATATTTAATGAGCAGTTCTTC. It encodes CASSPVGQGIFNEQFF.

This clonotype has at least ten counts. The chain links TRBV30 to TRBJ1-1, with D perhaps matching TRBD1 (6 bases). Trimming removed 4 bases at V and 4 bases at J, with 10 bases between. This CDR3 is 12 amino acids long. The germline gives CDR1 GTSNPN, CDR2 SVGIG (reference sequence). CDR3 nucleotides: TGTGCCTGGAACAGGGAAAGCACTGAAGCTTTCTTT. It encodes CAWNRESTEAFF. Using reference TRBV30 and TRBJ1-1 for the parts outside the CDR3, the full variable domain is SQTIHQWPATLVQPVGSPLSLECTVEGTSNPNLYWYRQAAGRGLQLLFYSVGIGQISSEVPQNLSASRPQDRQFILSSKKLLLSDSGFYLCAWNRESTEAFFGQGTRLTVV.

This clonotype was counted between two and nine times. This chain uses TRBV3-1 with TRBJ2-1, with D possibly TRBD1 on 5 matching bases. The ends were cut back, 3 bases at V and 10 bases at J, with 10 bases in the middle. The CDR3 has 12 residues. CDR1 is LGHDT, CDR2 YNNKEL, per germline (reference sequence). The chain's CDR3 is CASSHARGEQFF. CDR3 DNA sequence: TGTGCCAGCAGCCACGCAAGGGGAGAGCAGTTCTTC.

The rearrangement links TRBV12-3 or TRBV12-4 to TRBJ2-7; 7 bases map to TRBD1. The J segment lost 0 bases and the V segment lost 6 bases, leaving 8 bases of the junction unmatched. This CDR3 spans 15 amino acids. The CDR3 here is CASSPTGSSSYEQYF. The DNA of the CDR3 is TGTGCCAGCAGCCCGACAGGGTCGAGCTCCTACGAGCAGTACTTC.

This clonotype was detected only a few times. V gene TRBV4-2 combines with J gene TRBJ2-1; D ambiguous. The length of the CDR3 is 13 residues. Trimming took 0 bases from V and 9 from J, leaving 9 bases between them. The V gene's germline CDR1 is LGHNA and CDR2 YNFKEQ. The DNA of the CDR3 is TGTGCCAGCAGCCAAGAGCGGTATGGTGAGCAGTTCTTC. This codes for CASSQERYGEQFF.

The rearrangement links TRBV25-1 to TRBJ1-2, with D tentatively TRBD1 (5 bases). Trimming took off 7 bases at V and 5 bases at J, with 20 bases between the two ends. Germline V CDR1 and CDR2: MGHDK, SYGVNS. This CDR3 is built from 15 residues. The CDR3 region has the DNA TGTGCCAGCACACCTGAAGAGGGGATCGGGTATGGCTACACCTTC. As protein: CASTPEEGIGYGYTF.

The chain carries TRBV5-5 and TRBJ2-1; TRBD2 matches 10 bases. CDR3 length equals 20 residues. V was clipped by 3 bases and J by 0 bases; unmatched bases: 15. Germline V lookup: CDR1 SGHKS, CDR2 YYEKEE (reference sequence). The CDR3 region is CASSSSRLAGGLSSYNEQFF. The CDR3 DNA reads as TGTGCCAGCAGCTCATCCCGACTAGCGGGCGGGCTTAGCTCCTACAATGAGCAGTTCTTC.

The rearrangement joins TRBV20-1 to TRBJ1-2; D not certain. V dropped 0 bases and J dropped 7 bases, with 15 bases sitting between them. The CDR3 has 14 residues. The germline CDR1 and CDR2 sequences are DFQATT and SNEGSKA (reference sequence). CDR3 bases: TGCAGTGCTAGAGATCGCGCCAGCCTAGGTGGCTACACCTTC. Translated: CSARDRASLGGYTF.

The chain couples TRBV29-1 to TRBJ2-7; 10 bases are a match to TRBD2. CDR1 is SQVTM and CDR2 is ANQGSEA in the germline V gene. There are 13 residues in the CDR3. Trimming took 5 bases from V and 4 from J; bases not matched to a gene: 5. This CDR3 reads CSVLAGDNYEQYF. The CDR3 coding sequence is TGCAGCGTTCTAGCGGGAGATAATTACGAGCAGTACTTC.

J is TRBJ2-3 and V is TRBV7-9, with 7 bases that match TRBD1. The V gene's germline CDR1 is SEHNR and CDR2 FQNEAQ (reference sequence). The CDR3 loop spans 16 amino acids. The junction had 13 bases not matched to a gene; V was cut back by 4 bases and J by 6 bases. CDR3 protein: CASSSRGQSLRDTQYF. DNA of the CDR3: TGTGCCAGCAGCTCGAGGGGACAGTCATTAAGGGATACGCAGTATTTT.

The chain recombines TRBV7-9 with TRBJ1-2; no clear D. Trimming left V 5 bases short and J 3 bases short, with 10 bases between. Germline CDR1 and CDR2: SEHNR and FQNEAQ (reference sequence). This CDR3 has 13 residues. CDR3 nucleotides: TGTGCCAGCAGCCTTAGACGGGACTATGGCTACACCTTC. Amino acids: CASSLRRDYGYTF.

The chain recombines TRBV6-1 with TRBJ2-1, with 14 bases aligning to TRBD2. In germline, CDR1 is MNHNS, CDR2 SASEGT. The CDR3 extends over 16 amino acids. V shed 6 bases, J shed 8 bases, and the junction held 9 bases outside the gene matches. CDR3 nucleotide sequence: TGTGCCAGCAGCGGTACCGGGACTAGCGGGAGAGATGAGCAGTTCTTC. Protein: CASSGTGTSGRDEQFF.

This sequence joins TRBV7-8 and TRBJ1-1; D perhaps matches TRBD1 (5 bases). CDR1 and CDR2 (germline): SGHVS, FQNEAQ. This CDR3 contains 16 residues. V dropped 3 bases and J dropped 2 bases, with 16 bases sitting between them. CDR3 sequence (DNA): TGTGCCAGCAGCTTGTGGGGAACAGGTGTTAACACTGAAGCTTTCTTT. Encoded protein: CASSLWGTGVNTEAFF.

The V call is TRBV20-1, the J call TRBJ1-2, with 9 bases fitting TRBD1. The CDR3 consists of 13 residues. V shed 6 bases and J 8 bases; nucleotides not matched to a gene: 10. Per the germline V gene, CDR1 is DFQATT and CDR2 is SNEGSKA (reference sequence). The CDR3: CSAIRQGERGYTF. CDR3 nucleotides: TGCAGTGCGATCCGACAGGGGGAGCGAGGCTACACCTTC.

The table lists this clonotype with many counts. The chain combines TRBV7-9 with TRBJ1-1; D is uncertain. This CDR3 has 14 amino acids. V was cut by 1 base and J by 2 bases, with 8 bases left in between. The germline CDR1 and CDR2 sequences are SEHNR and FQNEAQ (reference sequence). CDR3 sequence: CASSLDNSNTEAFF. DNA for the CDR3: TGTGCCAGCAGCTTAGATAACAGTAACACTGAAGCTTTCTTT.

This clonotype was picked up a small number of times. V usage is TRBV6-5 and J usage is TRBJ2-7; D unresolved. V lost 8 bases to trimming and J lost 4 bases, with 12 bases between them. The CDR3 spans 12 residues. Per germline, CDR1 MNHEY and CDR2 SVGAGI. In DNA form, the CDR3 reads TGTGCCAGCCGCAAGGACGGATACGAGCAGTACTTC. Residues: CASRKDGYEQYF.

The chain carries TRBV5-1 and TRBJ2-5; D is unclear. The germline gives CDR1 SGHRS, CDR2 YFSETQ. The CDR3 sequence is 14 residues long. V lost 4 bases to trimming and J lost 3 bases, with 13 bases between them. The CDR3 loop is CASSIYGPEETQYF. As DNA, the CDR3 is TGCGCCAGCAGCATATACGGGCCGGAAGAGACCCAGTACTTC.

In this sample, this clonotype turned up a few times. The rearrangement joins TRBV20-1 to TRBJ2-5; D gene unclear. With 0 bases removed from V and 5 bases from J, the gap between germline ends came to 16 bases. There are 15 residues in the CDR3. The germline CDR1 and CDR2 sequences are DFQATT and SNEGSKA (reference sequence). The CDR3 sequence: CSARDQREVLETQYF. CDR3 nucleotide sequence: TGCAGTGCTAGAGATCAAAGGGAAGTCTTGGAGACCCAGTACTTC.

V and J are TRBV20-1 and TRBJ2-7, with a tentative D call TRBD2 (6 bases). The V gene's germline CDR1 is DFQATT and CDR2 SNEGSKA (reference sequence). The length of the CDR3 is 16 residues. V lost 2 bases and J lost 3, with 20 bases in between. CDR3 in amino acids: CSARQPTSSILYEQYF. CDR3 DNA: TGCAGTGCTAGACAACCCACTAGCAGCATTCTCTACGAGCAGTACTTC.

This clonotype was counted between two and nine times. The chain employs TRBV4-2 and TRBJ1-6; D not certain. The V end was cut by 0 bases, the J end by 12 bases, with 9 bases between. The CDR3 loop spans 13 amino acids. Germline assignment: CDR1 LGHNA and CDR2 YNFKEQ. The CDR3 spells CASSQDPPLPLHF. The CDR3 nucleotides are TGTGCCAGCAGCCAAGATCCCCCGCTACCCCTCCACTTT.

The rearrangement uses TRBV29-1 and TRBJ1-1; D gene uncertain. Trimming took off 1 base at V and 3 bases at J, with 18 bases between the two ends. This CDR3 comprises 16 residues. Germline V CDR1 and CDR2: SQVTM, ANQGSEA. The CDR3 DNA follows: TGCAGCGTTGAAGTTCATATTAATCTCGTGGACACTGAAGCTTTCTTT. Translating gives CSVEVHINLVDTEAFF.

This clonotype was recorded a few times. The V gene is TRBV12-3 or TRBV12-4, the J gene TRBJ2-5; D may be TRBD2 (6 bases). The length of the CDR3 is 15 residues. V was trimmed by 9 bases and J by 4 bases, leaving 21 bases between them. This chain's CDR3 is CASRSPSEGGETQYF. Written as DNA, the CDR3 is TGTGCCAGTCGGTCACCTTCGGAGGGCGGAGAGACCCAGTACTTC.

The CDR3: CASSLDGTSGSSEQYF. In nucleotides, the CDR3 is TGCGCCAGCAGCTTGGACGGGACTAGCGGGAGTAGTGAGCAGTACTTC. The chain has TRBV5-1 and TRBJ2-7; 14 bases are shared with TRBD2. This CDR3 spans 16 amino acids. V trimming: 0 bases; J trimming: 7 bases; junction bases outside the gene matches: 6. CDR1 SGHRS and CDR2 YFSETQ come from the germline V gene.

The chain employs TRBV19 and TRBJ2-3; 8 bases agree with TRBD2. Germline V gives CDR1 LNHDA, CDR2 SQIVND (reference sequence). The CDR3 is made up of 17 amino acids. With 1 base clipped from V and 4 bases from J, the junction kept 10 bases outside the gene matches. Written as DNA, the CDR3 is TGTGCCAGTAGTATAGTCTACGGGGGGGCATGGGCAGATACGCAGTATTTT. This sequence encodes CASSIVYGGAWADTQYF.

At least ten counts were recorded for this clonotype. This chain joins TRBV5-5 and TRBJ2-2; tentatively, D is TRBD2 (5 bases). This CDR3 is 13 amino acids long. V was trimmed by 4 bases and J by 1 base, leaving 5 bases between them. Germline CDR1 is SGHKS and CDR2 is YYEKEE (reference sequence). CDR3 amino acids: CASSGRNTGELFF. In nucleotides, the CDR3 is TGTGCCAGCAGCGGGAGGAACACCGGGGAGCTGTTTTTT. The complete variable domain, with remaining parts taken from reference TRBV5-5 and TRBJ2-2, reads DAGVTQSPTHLIKTRGQQVTLRCSPISGHKSVSWYQQVLGQGPQFIFQYYEKEERGRGNFPDRFSARQFPNYSSELNVNALLLGDSALYLCASSGRNTGELFFGEGSRLTVL.

The chain has TRBV5-5 and TRBJ2-7; 7 bases are a match to TRBD1. The CDR3 sequence is 16 residues long. Germline values: CDR1 SGHKS, CDR2 YYEKEE (reference sequence). After removal of 3 bases from V and 5 bases from J, the junction contained 14 bases not matched to a gene. CDR3 nucleotides: TGTGCCAGCAGCTCCCTATGGGACAGTCACCCCAACGAGCAGTACTTC. Amino acids: CASSSLWDSHPNEQYF.

The chain uses TRBV12-3 or TRBV12-4 and TRBJ2-4; D gene uncertain. V gave up 0 bases and J gave up 9 bases, with 12 bases separating them. The CDR3 has 14 residues. The CDR3 loop is CASSLAAGPSIQYF. As DNA, the CDR3 is TGTGCCAGCAGTTTAGCGGCAGGACCTAGCATTCAGTACTTC.

The sample holds a few counts of this clonotype. The V gene is TRBV5-1, the J gene TRBJ2-7, with D tentatively TRBD2 (5 bases). Germline V gives CDR1 SGHRS, CDR2 YFSETQ. V dropped 4 bases and J dropped 2 bases, with 10 bases sitting between them. The length of the CDR3 is 13 residues. Written as DNA, the CDR3 is TGCGCCAGCAGCCCCGAGGGAGCCTACGAGCAGTACTTC. It encodes CASSPEGAYEQYF.

The chain is built from TRBV13 and TRBJ2-2, with D perhaps TRBD1 or TRBD2 (6 bases each). CDR1 and CDR2 (germline): PRHDT, FYEKMQ (reference sequence). V was pared by 2 bases and J by 7 bases, with 11 bases between. The CDR3 has 14 amino acids. The CDR3 sequence: CASSLKGGIGELFF. CDR3 sequence (DNA): TGTGCCAGCAGCTTAAAGGGGGGTATCGGGGAGCTGTTTTTT. The complete variable domain, with remaining parts taken from reference TRBV13 and TRBJ2-2, reads AAGVIQSPRHLIKEKRETATLKCYPIPRHDTVYWYQQGPGQDPQFLISFYEKMQSDKGSIPDRFSAQQFSDYHSELNMSSLELGDSALYFCASSLKGGIGELFFGEGSRLTVL.

The sample holds many counts of this clonotype. The gene calls are TRBV12-3 or TRBV12-4 and TRBJ2-3; 7 positions agree with TRBD1. The V gene end was trimmed by 6 bases and the J gene end by 2 bases; junction bases not matched to a gene: 5. The CDR3 spans 14 residues. The CDR3 here is CASSRQGFTDTQYF. The CDR3, as DNA: TGTGCCAGCAGCAGACAGGGATTCACAGATACGCAGTATTTT.